These 27 T cell receptor beta chains originate from one sample sequenced in a study of breast tumors, draining lymph nodes, adjacent tissues. TCRdb used MiXCR to reprocess the multiplex PCR reads, holding one entry per CDR3 protein. The sample records around 230,000 distinct CDR3 sequences, about 30% being singletons. The lymph nodes were axillary draining lymph nodes from breast cancer patients. The sample comprised axillary lymph node tissue. These receptors all stem from a female donor with breast cancer. Some clones in this sample may be carry-over from other donors' samples.

This clonotype was found many times. The rearrangement uses TRBV4-3 and TRBJ2-7; 12 positions match TRBD1. The germline V gene encodes CDR1 LGHNA and CDR2 YSLEER. J lost 4 bases, V lost 3 bases, and 1 base had no gene match. This CDR3 is 14 amino acids long. The CDR3 bases are TGCGCCAGCAGCCAGGGACAGGGGGCTTACGAGCAGTACTTC. Residues: CASSQGQGAYEQYF.

This clonotype came up many times. The rearrangement joins TRBV5-1 to TRBJ2-7; tentative D call: TRBD2 (5 bases). This CDR3 is 15 amino acids long. V lost 0 bases and J 3 bases, leaving 13 bases between the germline ends. Germline CDR1 reads SGHRS; CDR2 reads YFSETQ. The DNA of the CDR3 is TGCGCCAGCAGCTTGGGGTCAGCGGCAAACTACGAGCAGTACTTC. Protein product: CASSLGSAANYEQYF. Full variable domain (rest looked up from reference TRBV5-1 and TRBJ2-7): KAGVTQTPRYLIKTRGQQVTLSCSPISGHRSVSWYQQTPGQGLQFLFEYFSETQRNKGNFPGRFSGRQFSNSRSEMNVSTLELGDSALYLCASSLGSAANYEQYFGPGTRLTVT.

Ten or more counts support this clonotype. This chain joins TRBV6-1 and TRBJ1-5; maybe TRBD1 (6 bases). The CDR3 spans 13 residues. Looked up from germline, CDR1 is MNHNS and CDR2 is SASEGT. Trimming cost V 4 bases and J 8 bases, with 12 bases left between them. The CDR3 DNA is TGTGCCAGCAGTGTCACAGGGTTGGAGCCCCAGCATTTT. Amino acid sequence: CASSVTGLEPQHF.

The gene calls are TRBV6-5 and TRBJ1-6; 8 bases line up with TRBD1. CDR1 is MNHEY and CDR2 is SVGAGI in the germline V gene. The CDR3 is 16 residues long. V was clipped by 6 bases and J by 8 bases; unmatched bases: 12. Here the CDR3 reads CASRRGQGAKYSPLHF. DNA of the CDR3: TGTGCCAGCAGGCGGGGGCAGGGGGCGAAATATTCACCCCTCCACTTT.

The rearrangement uses TRBV28 and TRBJ2-7; D gene unclear. CDR3 length: 13 residues. Trimming removed 7 bases from V and 3 bases from J, with 13 bases in between. CDR1 MDHEN and CDR2 SYDVKM come from the germline V gene. The CDR3 sequence: CASTPNNIYEQYF. The DNA for the CDR3 is TGTGCCAGCACCCCTAATAATATCTACGAGCAGTACTTC.

About this clonotype itself: A much larger clone differs by one base, so this may be a read error. The chain uses TRBV3-1 and TRBJ2-2, with D perhaps assigned TRBD1 or TRBD2 (5 bases each). Deletions cut 3 bases from V and 1 base from J, with 9 bases between. Germline V gene sequence: CDR1 LGHDT, CDR2 YNNKEL (reference sequence). The CDR3 loop spans 15 amino acids. CDR3 protein: CASSHGTGNTGELFF. CDR3 coding DNA: TGTGCCAGCAGCCACGGGACGGGGAACACCGGGGAGCTGTTTTTT.

This clonotype appeared many times. The rearrangement joins TRBV2 to TRBJ1-4; D is uncertain. The CDR3 totals 13 residues. Between the trimmed V and J ends, which lost 7 bases and 11 bases, there was a span of 17 bases. Germline V gene sequence: CDR1 SNHLY, CDR2 FYNNEI. DNA of the CDR3: TGTGCCAGCATAGCTAGTTCATCGGGGAAACTGTTTTTT. Translated, it gives CASIASSSGKLFF.

This clonotype was seen ten or more times. This sequence joins TRBV5-8 and TRBJ2-7, with 11 bases fitting TRBD2. V shed 1 base and J 6 bases; nucleotides not matched to a gene: 12. This CDR3 region has 17 residues. Germline V gene sequence: CDR1 SGHTS, CDR2 YDEGEE. In DNA form, the CDR3 reads TGTGCCAGCAGCTTGTCCGCAATAGCGGGAGGGCCTGTCGAGCAGTACTTC. Translated, it gives CASSLSAIAGGPVEQYF.

There are many counts of this clonotype. One end of the junction fails to match germline, which may point to a read error. V usage is TRBV7-9 and J usage is TRBJ2-3; 8 bases line up with TRBD2. The CDR3 spans 13 residues. Germline V lookup: CDR1 SEHNR, CDR2 FQNEAQ (reference sequence). Written as DNA, the CDR3 is TGTGCCAGCAGCATAGCGGGACCAGATACGCAGTATTTT. Residues: CASSIAGPDTQYF.

The sample holds many counts of this clonotype. This chain links TRBV4-3 with TRBJ2-7; D is unclear. From germline, CDR1 is LGHNA and CDR2 YSLEER. The CDR3 covers 15 residues. The V and J ends lost 5 bases and 0 bases respectively, with 14 bases between them. CDR3 loop: CASSAYTSNSYEQYF. The CDR3 DNA reads as TGCGCCAGCAGCGCTTACACGTCGAACTCCTACGAGCAGTACTTC.

This clonotype was recorded at least ten times. This sequence joins TRBV4-3 and TRBJ2-1; D not resolved. Germline values: CDR1 LGHNA, CDR2 YSLEER. Trimming shortened V by 1 base and J by 6 bases, and 22 bases separated the two germline ends. There are 18 residues in the CDR3. The CDR3: CASSQVFPPGSLGNEQFF. As DNA, the CDR3 is TGCGCCAGCAGCCAAGTCTTCCCCCCCGGGTCCTTAGGCAATGAGCAGTTCTTC.

This clonotype was counted many times. The chain is built from TRBV18 and TRBJ1-2; a weak D match, TRBD1 (5 bases). Germline assignment: CDR1 KGHSH and CDR2 LQKENI. The V end was cut by 4 bases, the J end by 7 bases, with 13 bases between. This CDR3 is built from 13 residues. The CDR3: CASSQGQGRGYTF. The DNA of the CDR3 is TGTGCCAGCTCACAGGGGCAGGGACGTGGCTACACCTTC.

With regard to this clonotype: The CDR3 end shows no conserved phenylalanine or tryptophan, and so a read error is likely. No DNA is shown, since the ends of the CDR3 on it are uncertain; the CDR3 is the one TCRdb lists. The J gene is TRBJ1-5, the V gene TRBV7-2; whether TRBD1, the table's D call, matches the DNA was not checked. CDR1 is SGHTA and CDR2 is FQGNSA in the germline V gene. Termini included, the CDR3 measures 11 amino acids. The CDR3 sequence is CASSPGQGMIV.

In this sample, this clonotype turned up many times. A much larger clone is a single base away; this may be a read error. This chain joins TRBV10-2 and TRBJ1-6, with a weak D call TRBD1 (5 bases). Germline assignment: CDR1 WSHSY and CDR2 SAAADI. This CDR3 comprises 14 residues. The V end was cut by 10 bases, the J end by 9 bases, with 19 bases between. The CDR3, as DNA: TGCGCCAACCCCCTTAGGGGATTTGGTTCACCCCTCCACTTT. Residues: CANPLRGFGSPLHF.

This clonotype was counted at least ten times. The chain couples TRBV6-2 or TRBV6-3 to TRBJ2-1; tentative D call: TRBD2 (5 bases). V was cut by 4 bases and J by 7 bases, with 14 bases left in between. CDR3 length: 14 residues. Per the germline V gene, CDR1 is MNHEY and CDR2 is SVGEGT. The CDR3 nucleotides are TGTGCCAGCAGTTTAGAACTAGTGATGAATGAGCAGTTCTTC. Its protein is CASSLELVMNEQFF.

Turning to this clonotype: A much larger clone is a single base away; this may be a read error. V is TRBV9 and J is TRBJ2-7; the D is unclear. CDR1 and CDR2 (germline): SGDLS, YYNGEE. Trimming pared 5 bases from V and 6 bases from J, leaving 27 bases between. The CDR3 is 17 residues long. CDR3 DNA: TGTGCCAGCAGAACCTTACCCTACGACGGAGCGATCTCCGAGCAGTACTTC. Translation: CASRTLPYDGAISEQYF.

This clonotype was counted at least ten times. The chain recombines TRBV9 with TRBJ1-6; D perhaps matches TRBD1 (6 bases). Trimming stripped 3 bases from V and 7 bases from J, with 17 bases between. Germline V lookup: CDR1 SGDLS, CDR2 YYNGEE. This CDR3 has 16 amino acids. DNA for the CDR3: TGTGCCAGCAGCGGAGGGGCAAGGGGGGCGAATTCACCCCTCCACTTT. This encodes CASSGGARGANSPLHF.

This clonotype came up many times. The chain combines TRBV20-1 with TRBJ2-3, with D possibly being TRBD2 (6 bases). V lost 0 bases and J 8 bases, leaving 18 bases between the germline ends. CDR1 is DFQATT, CDR2 SNEGSKA, per germline (reference sequence). The CDR3 length is 15 residues. CDR3 residues: CSARDVGTYFATQYF. The DNA of the CDR3 is TGCAGTGCTAGAGATGTCGGGACTTACTTTGCTACGCAGTATTTT.

The rearrangement joins TRBV9 to TRBJ2-3, with no clear D. CDR1 SGDLS and CDR2 YYNGEE come from the germline V gene. The V gene lost 2 bases and the J gene lost 2 bases, with 9 bases spanning the gap. CDR3 size: 14 residues. CDR3 sequence (DNA): TGTGCCAGCAGCGTCGACGACTCCACAGATACGCAGTATTTT. Translation gives CASSVDDSTDTQYF.

As concerns this clonotype: This clone may be a read error of a much larger clone one base away. The chain has TRBV6-1 and TRBJ1-2, with TRBD1 identical over 7 bases. The germline V gene encodes CDR1 MNHNS and CDR2 SASEGT. The CDR3 spans 15 residues. The CDR3 DNA follows: TGTGTCAGCAGTGAACGATGGGACAGCCCCTATGGCTACACCTTC. Protein: CVSSERWDSPYGYTF.

This clonotype has at least ten counts. CDR3 residues: CASRQGSEQYF. In DNA, the CDR3 is TGTGCCAGCAGGCAGGGGAGCGAGCAGTACTTC. The chain couples TRBV12-3 or TRBV12-4 to TRBJ2-7; D is possibly TRBD1 (6 bases). The CDR3 is 11 amino acids. Trimming removed 6 bases at V and 6 bases at J, with 9 bases between.

Many counts were recorded for this clonotype. The V and J genes are TRBV7-2 and TRBJ2-2; tentative D call: TRBD1 (6 bases). CDR1 and CDR2 from the germline V gene are SGHTA and FQGNSA. CDR3 length equals 14 residues. V was trimmed by 5 bases and J by 3 bases, leaving 10 bases between them. DNA of the CDR3: TGTGCCAGCAGCAACAGGGTAGACACCGGGGAGCTGTTTTTT. Translated, it gives CASSNRVDTGELFF.

The rearrangement links TRBV9 to TRBJ2-5; 13 bases agree with TRBD2. This CDR3 is 17 amino acids long. The J segment lost 5 bases and the V segment lost 0 bases, leaving 7 bases of the junction unmatched. Germline V gene sequence: CDR1 SGDLS, CDR2 YYNGEE. CDR3 in DNA: TGTGCCAGCAGCGTAGCTCCCACTAGCGGGAGGGGGGAGACCCAGTACTTC. This gives the protein CASSVAPTSGRGETQYF.

V and J are TRBV3-1 and TRBJ1-1; TRBD1 is a possible D gene (5 bases). Germline loops: CDR1 LGHDT, CDR2 YNNKEL (reference sequence). There are 14 residues in the CDR3. Trimming shortened V by 1 base and J by 7 bases, and 13 bases separated the two germline ends. The CDR3 bases are TGTGCCAGCAGCCAAGTGGCAGGGAAGGGTGAAGCTTTCTTT. Amino acids: CASSQVAGKGEAFF.

The table lists this clonotype with many counts. This may arise from a read error, as a much more abundant clone is one base away. The CDR3 carries no conserved terminal phenylalanine or tryptophan, so it likely arises from a read error. The chain joins TRBV7-2 to TRBJ1-2, with D perhaps matching TRBD1 (5 bases). CDR3 length: 14 amino acids. The V gene's germline CDR1 is SGHTA and CDR2 FQGNSA. Trimming pared 0 bases from V and 8 bases from J, leaving 13 bases between. The CDR3 region is CASSLAGTVRGYTL. The CDR3 bases are TGTGCCAGCAGCTTAGCAGGGACGGTTCGAGGCTACACCCTC.

This clonotype was seen repeatedly, ten times or more. V and J are TRBV30 and TRBJ2-5, with D perhaps TRBD1 (5 bases). The ends were cut back, 3 bases at V and 2 bases at J, with 13 bases in the middle. In germline, CDR1 is GTSNPN, CDR2 SVGIG (reference sequence). CDR3 size: 14 residues. CDR3 nucleotides: TGTGCCTGGAGCCCCCGACAGATTCAAGAGACCCAGTACTTC. It codes for CAWSPRQIQETQYF.

Notes on this clonotype: This may stem from a read error, because a much larger clone lies one nucleotide away. V usage is TRBV5-5 and J usage is TRBJ1-5; no firm D call. Germline loops: CDR1 SGHKS, CDR2 YYEKEE (reference sequence). With 0 bases removed from V and 11 bases from J, the gap between germline ends came to 12 bases. The CDR3 runs 13 residues. DNA for the CDR3: TGTGCCAGCAGCTTGGCTGCGGGAAGGTCCCAGCATTTT. Translation gives CASSLAAGRSQHF.